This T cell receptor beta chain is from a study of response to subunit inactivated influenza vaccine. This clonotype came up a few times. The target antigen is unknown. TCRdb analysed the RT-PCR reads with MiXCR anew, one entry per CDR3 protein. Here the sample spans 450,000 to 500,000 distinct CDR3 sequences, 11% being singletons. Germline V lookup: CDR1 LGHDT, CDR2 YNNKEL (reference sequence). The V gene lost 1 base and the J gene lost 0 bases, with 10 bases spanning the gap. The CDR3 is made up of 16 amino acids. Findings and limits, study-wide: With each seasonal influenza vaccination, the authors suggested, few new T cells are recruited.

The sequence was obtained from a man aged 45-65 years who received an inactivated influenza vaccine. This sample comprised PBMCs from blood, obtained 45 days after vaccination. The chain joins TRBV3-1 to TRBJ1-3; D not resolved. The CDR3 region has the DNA TGTGCCAGCAGCCAAGTGCACAGCTACTCTGGAAACACCATATATTTT. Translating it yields CASSQVHSYSGNTIYF.